A selection of T cell receptor beta chains follows, all from one sample in a study of OX40 agonist ivuxolimab in advanced cancers. Assay used: immunoSEQ multiplex PCR; TCRdb lists only in-frame clones, some missing. The repertoire holds 65,000 to 85,000 clones, more than 70% seen once, with more than 0.15% in the top ten. The sequenced sample was CD4+ or CD8+ T cells sorted from blood, obtained in a trial of the OX40 agonist ivuxolimab. The source of these receptors is an adult with an advanced solid tumor such as melanoma, head and neck, liver or kidney cancer. CDR3s include the opening cysteine and the closing phenylalanine or tryptophan. The D gene is left open where the match is weak. Rows may omit the clone size; those that give it use once, few, many or a size class.

d_call: NA
j_call: TRBJ2-2
clone_size: NA
v_call: TRBV7-9
cdr3_nt: TGTGCCAGCAGCTTAGGGACATTTGGTTTGGCGAACACCGGGGAGCTGTTTTTT
cdr3_aa: CASSLGTFGLANTGELFF

d_call: NA
j_call: TRBJ2-5
clone_size: few
v_call: TRBV5-1
cdr3_nt: TGCGCCAGCAGCTTTCGGCCAGGGTGGAGTGAGACCCAGTACTTC
cdr3_aa: CASSFRPGWSETQYF

d_call: TRBD1
j_call: TRBJ1-3
clone_size: NA
v_call: TRBV5-1
cdr3_nt: TGCGCCAGCAGCGGGACAGGGGACGGAAACACCATATATTTT
cdr3_aa: CASSGTGDGNTIYF

d_call: TRBD1
j_call: TRBJ2-5
clone_size: NA
v_call: TRBV19
cdr3_nt: TGTGCCAGTAGATCGACAGGGGGAAAGGAGACCCAGTACTTC
cdr3_aa: CASRSTGGKETQYF

d_call: NA
j_call: TRBJ1-1
clone_size: NA
v_call: TRBV11-3
cdr3_nt: TGTGCCAGCAGCTTAAAACTGAACACTGAAGCTTTCTTT
cdr3_aa: CASSLKLNTEAFF

d_call: TRBD1
j_call: TRBJ2-7
clone_size: once
v_call: TRBV5-1
cdr3_nt: TGCGCCAGCAGCCTGGGGGCCGGGACAGGTCCGTCCGAGCAGTACTTC
cdr3_aa: CASSLGAGTGPSEQYF

d_call: TRBD1
j_call: TRBJ1-2
clone_size: few
v_call: TRBV5-1
cdr3_nt: TGCGCCAGCAGCGTGACAGGGAATGGCTACACCTTC
cdr3_aa: CASSVTGNGYTF

d_call: NA
j_call: TRBJ1-4
clone_size: NA
v_call: TRBV25-1
cdr3_nt: TGTGCCAGCAGTCCTACCCGGGGGGGTTCAAATGAAAAACTGTTTTTT
cdr3_aa: CASSPTRGGSNEKLFF

d_call: TRBD1
j_call: TRBJ2-7
clone_size: NA
v_call: TRBV6-1
cdr3_nt: TGTGCCAGCAGTCGACAGGGGGTAACGTCCTACGAGCAGTACTTC
cdr3_aa: CASSRQGVTSYEQYF

d_call: TRBD2
j_call: TRBJ2-3
clone_size: NA
v_call: TRBV11-2
cdr3_nt: TGTGCCAGCAGCGTAAGACTAGCGGGAGCAGATACGCAGTATTTT
cdr3_aa: CASSVRLAGADTQYF

d_call: TRBD2
j_call: TRBJ2-1
clone_size: NA
v_call: TRBV7-3
cdr3_nt: TGTGCCAGCAGCCTAGCGGGAGGGCAGGAGTTCTTC
cdr3_aa: CASSLAGGQEFF

d_call: NA
j_call: TRBJ2-7
clone_size: NA
v_call: TRBV5-1
cdr3_nt: TGCGCCAGCAGCTTGGAGGGCAGGTCGAGCTACGAGCAGTACTTC
cdr3_aa: CASSLEGRSSYEQYF

d_call: NA
j_call: TRBJ1-1
clone_size: once
v_call: TRBV27
cdr3_nt: TGTGCCAGCAGTTACAACGGACAGTTGAACACTGAAGCTTTCTTT
cdr3_aa: CASSYNGQLNTEAFF

d_call: TRBD1
j_call: TRBJ1-1
clone_size: NA
v_call: TRBV13
cdr3_nt: TGTGCCAGCAGCTCGCTGACAGGGCATCTACTGAACACTGAAGCTTTCTTT
cdr3_aa: CASSSLTGHLLNTEAFF

d_call: TRBD1
j_call: TRBJ1-6
clone_size: NA
v_call: TRBV6-1
cdr3_nt: TGTGCCAGCAGGGACAGGGTTAATTCACCCCTCCACTTT
cdr3_aa: CASRDRVNSPLHF

d_call: NA
j_call: TRBJ2-1
clone_size: NA
v_call: TRBV19
cdr3_nt: TGTGCCAGTAGGGATGTTAAAGAGCAGTTCTTC
cdr3_aa: CASRDVKEQFF